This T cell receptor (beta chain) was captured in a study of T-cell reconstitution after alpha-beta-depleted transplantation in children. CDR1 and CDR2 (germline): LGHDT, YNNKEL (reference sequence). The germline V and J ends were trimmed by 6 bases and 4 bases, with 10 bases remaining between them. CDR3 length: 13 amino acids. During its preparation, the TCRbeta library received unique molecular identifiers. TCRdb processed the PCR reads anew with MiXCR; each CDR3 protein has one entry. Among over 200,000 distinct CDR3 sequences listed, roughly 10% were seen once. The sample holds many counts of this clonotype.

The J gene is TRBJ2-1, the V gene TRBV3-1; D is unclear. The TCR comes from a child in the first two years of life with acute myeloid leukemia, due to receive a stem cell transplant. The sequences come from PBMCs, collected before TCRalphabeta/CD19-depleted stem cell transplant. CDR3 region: CASSHGRYNEQFF. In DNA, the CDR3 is TGTGCCAGCAGTCATGGACGATACAATGAGCAGTTCTTC.